This T cell receptor beta chain was observed in a study of cytomegalovirus exposure and HLA in healthy donors. Whole-study results and caveats: A later analysis linked a missense variant in DCLRE1C to the trimming of TCR beta V and J genes. It was reported that TCR beta sequences correctly inferred the HLA-A and HLA-B alleles for most subjects. Most CMV-associated TCR beta chains were later found to appear HLA-restricted.

This clone was seen more than once but under ten times. Its target is not known. This CDR3 has 15 residues. After removal of 6 bases from V and 3 bases from J, the junction contained 8 bases not matched to a gene. The germline V gene has CDR1 SGHNT and CDR2 YENEEA. PCR amplification relied on 60 Vbeta primers (plus 13 Jbeta primers). The repertoire was sequenced with immunoSEQ multiplex PCR; TCRdb's copy has only in-frame clones and lacks some. The repertoire has 150,000 to 200,000 clones, roughly three quarters of them found once; the top ten carry 2.5%. The receptor was isolated from a woman aged 25 to 39 in good health and CMV-seropositive. Source material: PBMCs. The V and J genes are TRBV11-3 and TRBJ2-7; the match to TRBD2 covers 10 bases. The CDR3 sequence: CASSPTSGAVYEQYF. The CDR3 DNA follows: TGTGCCAGCAGTCCAACTAGCGGGGCGGTCTACGAGCAGTACTTC.